The clone carrying this T cell receptor (beta chain) was detected many times. The antigen remains unidentified. Uncontrolled infections, other autoimmune diseases, pregnancy or lactation led to exclusion of patients. Germline-derived CDR1 and CDR2 are SEHNR and FQNEAQ (reference sequence). V shed 5 bases and J shed 0 bases, with 17 bases lying between them. The CDR3 sequence is 16 residues long. This record comes from a study of T cells in Graves' hyperthyroidism and ophthalmopathy. The overall study: Before any treatment, at initial diagnosis, peripheral blood was collected. Study-wide results and caveats: Most expanded thyroid clonotypes above 0.001 recurred in blood.

RNA transcripts yielded amplified TCR beta CDR3 regions. First-round RT-PCR with HTBI primers amplified the TCR CDR3 region. Each CDR3 protein gets one entry after TCRdb re-called the multiplex PCR reads with MiXCR. This sample has fewer than 550,000 distinct CDR3 sequences, with less than 25% found just once. V usage is TRBV7-9 and J usage is TRBJ2-7, with D possibly being TRBD2 (6 bases). Material: blood. The TCR was taken from a woman aged 25 to 39 with Graves' ophthalmopathy. Written as DNA, the CDR3 is TGTGCCAGCAGCCTCACTCCCGGGGGAGGCTCCTACGAGCAGTACTTC. Amino acids: CASSLTPGGGSYEQYF. Combining the CDR3 with reference TRBV7-9 and TRBJ2-7 gives the whole variable domain DTGVSQNPRHKITKRGQNVTFRCDPISEHNRLYWYRQTLGQGPEFLTYFQNEAQLEKSRLLSDRFSAERPKGSFSTLEIQRTEQGDSAMYLCASSLTPGGGSYEQYFGPGTRLTVT.